This TCR beta chain came from a study of cytomegalovirus exposure and HLA in healthy donors. Overall study: Among about 179 million T cells, an earlier analysis found 117 million unique TCR beta sequences. About 83 million unique TCRs from HLA-typed donors made up an early data release.

Points on this clone: No antigen is known for it.

The CDR3 totals 14 residues. The germline CDR1 and CDR2 sequences are MNHEY and SVGAGI. V was pared by 7 bases and J by 0 bases, with 6 bases of the junction left unmatched. 60 Vbeta and 13 Jbeta primers were used in PCR. Assay used: immunoSEQ multiplex PCR; TCRdb lists only in-frame clones, some missing. This sample's clone table lists about 52,000 clones. Study results and caveats: It was likely that a cluster of highly shared sequence variants was a sequencing artifact.

The rearrangement links TRBV6-5 to TRBJ2-7, with 7 bases that match TRBD1. The sample taken for sequencing was PBMCs. The TCR originated in a woman in her fifties or sixties in good health and CMV-seropositive. This CDR3 is CASISGQSSYEQYF. The CDR3 coding sequence is TGTGCCAGCATCTCGGGACAGAGCTCCTACGAGCAGTACTTC.